Sequencing of this T cell receptor (beta chain) was carried out in a study of T-cell memory formation after mild COVID-19. This clonotype was seen more than once but under ten times. Per germline, CDR1 DFQATT and CDR2 SNEGSKA (reference sequence). The CDR3 totals 15 residues. V dropped 2 bases and J dropped 4 bases, with 15 bases sitting between them. TCRdb used MiXCR to reprocess the 5' RACE reads, holding one entry per CDR3 protein. Of fewer than 700,000 distinct CDR3 sequences listed, roughly 22% are singletons. The sequenced material came from PBMCs or a T cell subset sorted from them (not recorded which). This sequence joins TRBV20-1 and TRBJ2-1, with D possibly TRBD1 on 6 matching bases. This clonotype originated in an adult woman who had mild COVID-19 (a few samples of this study predate the infection). Cell type and time point are not known. In DNA, the CDR3 is TGCAGTGCTAGACTAGCAGGGGCCCTATACAATGAGCAGTTCTTC. Translation gives CSARLAGALYNEQFF.